One and the same sample provided the 30 T cell receptor beta chains below, sequenced in a study of blood T cell repertoires in COVID-19. Assay used: immunoSEQ multiplex PCR; TCRdb lists only in-frame clones, some missing. The data contain over 110,000 clones, around 79% of them singletons. Sequenced sample: peripheral blood. All receptors derive from a man in his sixties with acute or convalescent COVID-19.

The rearrangement uses TRBV20-1 and TRBJ1-1; D is perhaps TRBD1 (5 bases). The V gene's germline CDR1 is DFQATT and CDR2 SNEGSKA (reference sequence). This CDR3 contains 11 residues. V was trimmed by 6 bases and J by 8 bases, leaving 13 bases between them. The CDR3 nucleotides are TGCAGTGCGCGGTACAGGACCGAAGCTTTCTTT. Amino acid sequence: CSARYRTEAFF.

V gene TRBV6-6 combines with J gene TRBJ1-5; no definite D call. Germline V CDR1 and CDR2: MNHNY, SVGAGI (reference sequence). There are 13 residues in the CDR3. V was pared by 2 bases and J by 5 bases, with 7 bases between. CDR3 amino acids: CASSYLEDQPQHF. The CDR3 coding sequence is TGTGCCAGCAGTTACCTGGAGGATCAGCCCCAGCATTTT.

There are a few counts of this clone. The chain joins TRBV5-1 to TRBJ2-1; 7 nucleotides align to TRBD2. Germline V lookup: CDR1 SGHRS, CDR2 YFSETQ. The V gene end was trimmed by 0 bases and the J gene end by 7 bases; junction bases not matched to a gene: 7. This CDR3 has 15 residues. CDR3 protein: CASSLDVRGGNEQFF. The DNA of the CDR3 is TGCGCCAGCAGCTTGGACGTCCGGGGAGGGAATGAGCAGTTCTTC.

The sample holds a few counts of this clone. The V gene is TRBV9, the J gene TRBJ1-3, with D maybe TRBD1 (6 bases). The CDR3 loop spans 16 amino acids. V shed 0 bases and J shed 2 bases, with 12 bases lying between them. Germline V CDR1 and CDR2: SGDLS, YYNGEE. The CDR3 here is CASSVGVQGTGNTIYF. The CDR3, as DNA: TGTGCCAGCAGCGTAGGGGTGCAGGGGACTGGAAACACCATATATTTT.

The rearrangement joins TRBV6-5 to TRBJ2-3, with TRBD1 matching over 7 bases. Germline assignment: CDR1 MNHEY and CDR2 SVGAGI. J was trimmed by 2 bases and V by 9 bases; bases with no gene match: 5. This CDR3 has 13 residues. DNA of the CDR3: TGTGCCAGTGGGGGACAGCACACAGATACGCAGTATTTT. This translates into CASGGQHTDTQYF.

DNA for the CDR3: TGTGCCAGCAGTACGACTAGCGGGGATCGGGAGCAGTACTTC. Amino acids: CASSTTSGDREQYF. This chain connects TRBV6-5 to TRBJ2-7, with 11 bases that match TRBD2. CDR3 length: 14 residues. Germline-derived CDR1 and CDR2 are MNHEY and SVGAGI. With V trimmed by 5 bases and J by 7 bases, 7 bases remained unmatched.

This clone was picked up a small number of times. This chain joins TRBV4-2 and TRBJ1-2; possible D gene TRBD1, 5 bases. The CDR3 sequence is 14 residues long. Trimming stripped 4 bases from V and 4 bases from J, with 13 bases between. Germline V lookup: CDR1 LGHNA, CDR2 YNFKEQ. This CDR3 reads CASSRARDSYGYTF. CDR3 sequence (DNA): TGTGCCAGCAGCCGAGCCAGGGATAGCTATGGCTACACCTTC.

This clone has more than one count but fewer than ten. This chain links TRBV27 with TRBJ1-5, with 8 bases matching TRBD1. CDR1 is MNHEY and CDR2 is SMNVEV in the germline V gene (reference sequence). This CDR3 has 15 amino acids. Trimming took 8 bases from V and 2 from J; bases not matched to a gene: 8. CDR3 residues: CASRISGGGNQPQHF. The CDR3 DNA sequence: TGTGCCAGCCGCATTTCAGGGGGCGGCAATCAGCCCCAGCATTTT.

The gene calls are TRBV5-8 and TRBJ2-2; D unresolved. V was pared by 0 bases and J by 2 bases, with 2 bases between. CDR1 is SGHTS and CDR2 is YDEGEE in the germline V gene. This CDR3 spans 13 amino acids. The CDR3 sequence: CASSLANTGELFF. CDR3 DNA: TGTGCCAGCAGCTTGGCTAACACCGGGGAGCTGTTTTTT.

The chain employs TRBV18 and TRBJ2-5; D possibly corresponds to TRBD2 (6 bases). The CDR3 sequence is 16 residues long. Trimming removed 4 bases at V and 1 base at J, with 16 bases between. The germline CDR1 and CDR2 sequences are KGHSH and LQKENI. The CDR3 DNA sequence: TGTGCCAGCTCACAACTACACGGGGACTCCCAAGAGACCCAGTACTTC. As protein: CASSQLHGDSQETQYF.

The J gene is TRBJ2-2, the V gene TRBV6-5; D is possibly TRBD2 (5 bases). CDR1 is MNHEY, CDR2 SVGAGI, per germline. Trimming removed 6 bases from V and 6 bases from J, with 11 bases in between. The CDR3 extends over 13 amino acids. The CDR3 DNA is TGTGCCAGCAGGCCGGGGAGTGCCGGGGAGCTGTTTTTT. This encodes CASRPGSAGELFF.

The genes are TRBV7-9 and TRBJ2-1, with TRBD2 matching over 8 bases. CDR3 length: 15 residues. Germline V lookup: CDR1 SEHNR, CDR2 FQNEAQ (reference sequence). Germline trimming cut 1 base from V and 4 bases from J; bases unmatched to any gene: 3. CDR3 bases: TGTGCCAGCAGCTTAGTGACTAGCGCTTACAATGAGCAGTTCTTC. Translated, it gives CASSLVTSAYNEQFF.

As DNA, the CDR3 is TGTGCCAGTAGCCCTGGTGGGGCAGGACACACTGAAGCTTTCTTT. Protein sequence: CASSPGGAGHTEAFF. V and J are TRBV19 and TRBJ1-1; D may be TRBD1 (5 bases). The germline CDR1 and CDR2 sequences are LNHDA and SQIVND (reference sequence). Trimming pared 6 bases from V and 3 bases from J, leaving 17 bases between. The CDR3 sequence is 15 residues long. The full variable domain, with the rest looked up from reference TRBV19 and TRBJ1-1, is DGGITQSPKYLFRKEGQNVTLSCEQNLNHDAMYWYRQDPGQGLRLIYYSQIVNDFQKGDIAEGYSVSREKKESFPLTVTSAQKNPTAFYLCASSPGGAGHTEAFFGQGTRLTVV.

The chain couples TRBV4-1 to TRBJ2-1; tentative D call: TRBD2 (5 bases). The CDR3 is made up of 14 amino acids. Germline V lookup: CDR1 MGHRA, CDR2 YSYEKL. The ends were cut back, 1 base at V and 9 bases at J, with 13 bases in the middle. The CDR3 is CASSQVASSAEQFF. The CDR3 DNA sequence: TGCGCCAGCAGCCAAGTTGCTAGCTCGGCTGAGCAGTTCTTC.

The chain employs TRBV27 and TRBJ1-4; 9 nucleotides agree with TRBD1. The CDR3 extends over 16 amino acids. In germline, CDR1 is MNHEY, CDR2 SMNVEV (reference sequence). The V gene end was trimmed by 3 bases and the J gene end by 4 bases; junction bases not matched to a gene: 6. As DNA, the CDR3 is TGTGCCAGCAGTTTGCTGGACAGGGGCCTTAATGAAAAACTGTTTTTT. It codes for CASSLLDRGLNEKLFF. Using reference TRBV27 and TRBJ1-4 for the parts outside the CDR3, the full variable domain is EAQVTQNPRYLITVTGKKLTVTCSQNMNHEYMSWYRQDPGLGLRQIYYSMNVEVTDKGDVPEGYKVSRKEKRNFPLILESPSPNQTSLYFCASSLLDRGLNEKLFFGSGTQLSVL.

V usage is TRBV6-2 or TRBV6-3 and J usage is TRBJ1-2; D is ambiguous. CDR3 size: 12 residues. Germline CDR1 and CDR2: MNHEY and SVGEGT. V shed 5 bases and J shed 6 bases, with 10 bases lying between them. For the CDR3, the DNA is TGTGCCAGCAGTCCCCTAGGAGATGGCTACACCTTC. Translation gives CASSPLGDGYTF.

This chain connects TRBV9 to TRBJ1-3, with 7 bases aligning to TRBD1. Germline V gene sequence: CDR1 SGDLS, CDR2 YYNGEE. This CDR3 contains 16 residues. Losses at the gene ends were 2 bases for V and 0 bases for J; bases not matched to a gene: 5. The CDR3 is CASSVGDSFSGNTIYF. CDR3 coding DNA: TGTGCCAGCAGCGTGGGGGACAGCTTCTCTGGAAACACCATATATTTT.

There are a few counts of this clone. The V gene is TRBV4-2, the J gene TRBJ1-4, with a weak D call TRBD1 (5 bases). The CDR3 sequence is 12 residues long. From germline, CDR1 is LGHNA and CDR2 YNFKEQ. Trimming removed 1 base from V and 17 bases from J, with 14 bases in between. The CDR3 is CASSQAAGPLFF. The CDR3 DNA is TGTGCCAGCAGCCAAGCGGCAGGGCCCTTATTTTTT.

The genes are TRBV5-1 and TRBJ1-4, with 7 bases aligning to TRBD1. The CDR3 totals 15 residues. V was pared by 3 bases and J by 7 bases, with 9 bases of the junction left unmatched. CDR1 is SGHRS and CDR2 is YFSETQ in the germline V gene. The CDR3 sequence: CASSSETGPGEKLFF. The CDR3 nucleotides read TGCGCCAGCAGCTCAGAGACAGGGCCTGGTGAAAAACTGTTTTTT.

This chain connects TRBV5-1 to TRBJ1-3, with 8 bases lining up with TRBD1. Germline-derived CDR1 and CDR2 are SGHRS and YFSETQ. The CDR3 has 15 amino acids. V lost 0 bases and J lost 4; bases outside the gene matches: 3. The CDR3 DNA follows: TGCGCCAGCAGCTTGGGGACAGGGAACGGAAACACCATATATTTT. Amino acids: CASSLGTGNGNTIYF.

CDR3 region: CASSVAGAGYEQYF. CDR3 DNA sequence: TGTGCCAGCAGCGTAGCAGGTGCGGGCTACGAGCAGTACTTC. The rearrangement uses TRBV9 and TRBJ2-7; maybe TRBD2 (5 bases). The CDR3 loop spans 14 amino acids. V was pared by 0 bases and J by 3 bases, with 10 bases between. Looked up from germline, CDR1 is SGDLS and CDR2 is YYNGEE.

The J gene is TRBJ1-1, the V gene TRBV7-8; D gene unclear. Germline loops: CDR1 SGHVS, CDR2 FQNEAQ. CDR3 length equals 16 residues. V gave up 5 bases and J gave up 1 base, with 17 bases separating them. The CDR3 loop is CASSPRRGRGNTEAFF. The CDR3 DNA follows: TGTGCCAGCAGCCCCCGGCGAGGACGGGGGAACACTGAAGCTTTCTTT.

The V gene is TRBV7-6, the J gene TRBJ2-2; tentatively, D is TRBD2 (6 bases). Germline assignment: CDR1 SGHVS and CDR2 FNYEAQ. Trimming shortened V by 0 bases and J by 1 base, and 12 bases separated the two germline ends. This CDR3 spans 17 amino acids. CDR3 sequence (DNA): TGTGCCAGCAGCTTAGCGCAGGGACTTGGGAACACCGGGGAGCTGTTTTTT. Translated, it gives CASSLAQGLGNTGELFF. Full variable domain (rest looked up from reference TRBV7-6 and TRBJ2-2): GAGVSQSPRYKVTKRGQDVALRCDPISGHVSLYWYRQALGQGPEFLTYFNYEAQQDKSGLPNDRFSAERPEGSISTLTIQRTEQRDSAMYRCASSLAQGLGNTGELFFGEGSRLTVL.

The chain has TRBV7-2 and TRBJ2-7; TRBD2 matches at 10 bases. The CDR3 is 14 amino acids. In germline, CDR1 is SGHTA, CDR2 FQGNSA. After removal of 2 bases from V and 4 bases from J, the junction contained 2 bases not matched to a gene. The CDR3 bases are TGTGCCAGCAGCTTACAAGCGGGAGGGTACGAGCAGTACTTC. This gives the protein CASSLQAGGYEQYF. The full variable domain, completed using reference TRBV7-2 and TRBJ2-7, is GAGVSQSPSNKVTEKGKDVELRCDPISGHTALYWYRQSLGQGLEFLIYFQGNSAPDKSGLPSDRFSAERTGGSVSTLTIQRTQQEDSAVYLCASSLQAGGYEQYFGPGTRLTVT.

This clone was seen only a few times. The V gene is TRBV5-5, the J gene TRBJ1-1; D call uncertain. CDR1 and CDR2 (germline): SGHKS, YYEKEE (reference sequence). The V gene lost 5 bases and the J gene lost 7 bases, with 9 bases spanning the gap. The CDR3 runs to 11 residues. The CDR3 DNA sequence: TGTGCCAGCAGAAGTGGCAGTGAAGCTTTCTTT. Translated: CASRSGSEAFF. Using reference TRBV5-5 and TRBJ1-1 for the parts outside the CDR3, the full variable domain is DAGVTQSPTHLIKTRGQQVTLRCSPISGHKSVSWYQQVLGQGPQFIFQYYEKEERGRGNFPDRFSARQFPNYSSELNVNALLLGDSALYLCASRSGSEAFFGQGTRLTVV.

The table lists this clone with a count of one. CDR3 bases: TGTGCCAGCAGTCCCGGGACAGTTGTAAATGAGCAGTTCTTC. Protein: CASSPGTVVNEQFF. The V gene is TRBV27, the J gene TRBJ2-1; 7 positions match TRBD1. CDR3 size: 14 residues. With V trimmed by 5 bases and J by 7 bases, 8 bases remained unmatched. Germline V lookup: CDR1 MNHEY, CDR2 SMNVEV (reference sequence).

CDR3 DNA sequence: TGTGCCAGCAGCCCCGGACTAGCGGGAGTAGGGGATACGCAGTATTTT. Encoded protein: CASSPGLAGVGDTQYF. This chain connects TRBV11-3 to TRBJ2-3; 13 bases agree with TRBD2. CDR3 length: 16 amino acids. Germline CDR1 reads SGHNT; CDR2 reads YENEEA. Germline trimming cut 5 bases from V and 6 bases from J; bases unmatched to any gene: 8.

The J gene is TRBJ2-1, the V gene TRBV29-1, with 12 bases that match TRBD2. Losses at the gene ends were 6 bases for V and 4 bases for J; bases not matched to a gene: 10. Germline-derived CDR1 and CDR2 are SQVTM and ANQGSEA. This CDR3 is 16 amino acids long. CDR3 in DNA: TGCAGCGTGGGGCCTAGCGGGAGGGTAGGGTACAATGAGCAGTTCTTC. Translation: CSVGPSGRVGYNEQFF.

This clone was recorded only once. The gene calls are TRBV30 and TRBJ2-4; a possible D gene is TRBD1 (6 bases). CDR3 size: 12 residues. In germline, CDR1 is GTSNPN, CDR2 SVGIG (reference sequence). Trimming removed 7 bases at V and 2 bases at J, with 9 bases between. CDR3 residues: CAFTGPKNIQYF. The CDR3 nucleotides read TGTGCCTTTACAGGGCCCAAAAACATTCAGTACTTC.

V usage is TRBV6-1 and J usage is TRBJ2-7; 7 bases are shared with TRBD2. The V segment lost 0 bases and the J segment 5 bases; nucleotides outside the gene matches: 1. This CDR3 contains 13 residues. Germline V gene data show CDR1 as MNHNS and CDR2 as SASEGT. The CDR3, as DNA: TGTGCCAGCAGTGAAGCGCGGGGGAACGAGCAGTACTTC. Translating gives CASSEARGNEQYF.